These 23 T cell receptor beta chains originate from one sample sequenced in a study of T cell responses to AZD1222 COVID-19 vaccine. Assay used: immunoSEQ multiplex PCR; TCRdb lists only in-frame clones, some missing. Of 90,000 to 120,000 clones listed, 87% were seen once; the top ten hold 3.5% to 5%. The input for sequencing was peripheral blood, taken on day 0 of AZD1222 vaccination. These TCRs come from an adult in good health.

The chain couples TRBV19 to TRBJ2-7; 10 nucleotides match TRBD1. The V gene's germline CDR1 is LNHDA and CDR2 SQIVND (reference sequence). This CDR3 has 12 amino acids. The J segment lost 9 bases and the V segment lost 4 bases, leaving 3 bases of the junction unmatched. The CDR3: CASSSRDRGQYF. CDR3 sequence (DNA): TGTGCCAGTAGTAGCCGGGACAGGGGGCAGTACTTC.

The chain recombines TRBV12-3 or TRBV12-4 with TRBJ1-5, with D possibly being TRBD1 (6 bases). This CDR3 has 12 amino acids. The V gene lost 6 bases and the J gene lost 7 bases, with 10 bases spanning the gap. The CDR3 sequence: CASRQGPQPQHF. CDR3 DNA: TGTGCCAGCAGACAGGGACCCCAGCCCCAGCATTTT.

This chain connects TRBV9 to TRBJ2-3; D not certain. CDR3 size: 12 residues. Deletions cut 4 bases from V and 6 bases from J, with 9 bases between. Germline V CDR1 and CDR2: SGDLS, YYNGEE. CDR3 coding DNA: TGTGCCAGCAGCCCTAGTGGTGATACGCAGTATTTT. Translation gives CASSPSGDTQYF.

The CDR3 region is CASSYESGGTIYF. The DNA for the CDR3 is TGTGCCAGCAGTTATGAATCAGGGGGCACCATATATTTT. The V gene is TRBV6-1, the J gene TRBJ1-3, with 7 bases fitting TRBD1. The CDR3 extends over 13 amino acids. J lost 9 bases, V lost 5 bases, and 7 bases had no gene match. Germline lookup yields CDR1 MNHNS and CDR2 SASEGT.

The chain carries TRBV29-1 and TRBJ1-5; the D gene is possibly TRBD1 (6 bases). CDR3 size: 13 residues. Germline assignment: CDR1 SQVTM and CDR2 ANQGSEA. Trimming cost V 7 bases and J 5 bases, with 15 bases left between them. DNA of the CDR3: TGCAGCGCTCGCGCAGGGGCCGATCAGCCCCAGCATTTT. It encodes CSARAGADQPQHF.

The V and J genes are TRBV19 and TRBJ1-6, with 8 bases identical to TRBD1. V dropped 6 bases and J dropped 7; count of bases not matched to a gene: 5. This CDR3 region has 14 residues. Germline V gene lookup returns CDR1 LNHDA and CDR2 SQIVND (reference sequence). Written as DNA, the CDR3 is TGTGCCAGTAGGAGACAGGGGACAAATTCACCCCTCCACTTT. Its protein product is CASRRQGTNSPLHF.

This sequence joins TRBV11-2 and TRBJ2-3; 7 bases agree with TRBD1. This CDR3 has 16 residues. V lost 1 base, J lost 2 bases, and 6 bases stayed unmatched. Per germline, CDR1 SGHAT and CDR2 FQNNGV. The CDR3 sequence is CASSLVPGQNTDTQYF. The CDR3 DNA is TGTGCCAGCAGCTTAGTGCCGGGACAGAACACAGATACGCAGTATTTT.

The CDR3 DNA reads TGTGCCAGTGAAGCGGGAGTGGGTGGCAATGAGCAGTTCTTC. Translation: CASEAGVGGNEQFF. The gene calls are TRBV19 and TRBJ2-1; TRBD2 matches 8 bases. Germline V gene sequence: CDR1 LNHDA, CDR2 SQIVND (reference sequence). The junction had 9 bases not matched to a gene; V was cut back by 8 bases and J by 6 bases. The CDR3 runs 14 residues.

The chain is built from TRBV27 and TRBJ1-2, with 9 bases that match TRBD1. This CDR3 is built from 15 residues. Germline V gene lookup returns CDR1 MNHEY and CDR2 SMNVEV (reference sequence). V lost 1 base to trimming and J lost 8 bases; unmatched junction nucleotides: 8. DNA for the CDR3: TGTGCCAGCAGTTTATTTAGGGACAGGGTGGGAGGCTACACCTTC. This codes for CASSLFRDRVGGYTF.

The chain carries TRBV2 and TRBJ1-5; TRBD1 matches at 9 bases. Germline assignment: CDR1 SNHLY and CDR2 FYNNEI. V lost 3 bases, J lost 1 base, and 1 base stayed unmatched. The CDR3 spans 15 residues. The CDR3 DNA reads TGTGCCAGCAGTGAGGGGACAGGGAGCAATCAGCCCCAGCATTTT. Protein product: CASSEGTGSNQPQHF.

This sequence joins TRBV18 and TRBJ1-5; no clear D gene. The length of the CDR3 is 16 residues. Germline V gives CDR1 KGHSH, CDR2 LQKENI. Between the trimmed V and J ends, which lost 3 bases and 0 bases, there was a span of 12 bases. The CDR3 spells CASSPRGGYSNQPQHF. CDR3 sequence (DNA): TGTGCCAGCTCACCTCGTGGCGGTTATAGCAATCAGCCCCAGCATTTT.

In this sample, this clone turned up a few times. This chain uses TRBV7-2 with TRBJ1-5; TRBD1 agrees at 7 bases. CDR1 and CDR2 (germline): SGHTA, FQGNSA. The CDR3 covers 16 residues. Trimming cost V 5 bases and J 2 bases; bases outside gene matches: 9. The DNA of the CDR3 is TGTGCCAGCAGCCCACCAGGTGGGACAGGCAATCAGCCCCAGCATTTT. Its protein product is CASSPPGGTGNQPQHF.

The chain links TRBV12-3 or TRBV12-4 to TRBJ2-1; D remains ambiguous. The CDR3 has 13 amino acids. Trimming stripped 5 bases from V and 6 bases from J, with 11 bases between. Here the CDR3 DNA reads TGTGCCAGCAGTCCCCCCCTTAGCAATGAGCAGTTCTTC. Its translation is CASSPPLSNEQFF.

This chain connects TRBV10-3 to TRBJ1-2, with a tentative D call TRBD1 (6 bases). CDR1 ENHRY and CDR2 SYGVKD come from the germline V gene. Trimming pared 7 bases from V and 6 bases from J, leaving 18 bases between. The CDR3 runs to 14 residues. The CDR3 protein is CAIMDPGAWDGYTF. The CDR3 nucleotides are TGTGCCATCATGGACCCAGGGGCTTGGGATGGCTACACCTTC.

The J gene is TRBJ2-1, the V gene TRBV5-1; D ambiguous. The CDR3 length is 12 residues. The germline V gene has CDR1 SGHRS and CDR2 YFSETQ. The V gene lost 4 bases and the J gene lost 4 bases, with 6 bases spanning the gap. The CDR3 DNA reads as TGCGCCAGCAGCAACTATTACAATGAGCAGTTCTTC. Translated: CASSNYYNEQFF.

This chain joins TRBV28 and TRBJ2-3, with 7 bases aligning to TRBD2. CDR3 length: 16 amino acids. Per germline, CDR1 MDHEN and CDR2 SYDVKM. V trimming: 7 bases; J trimming: 4 bases; junction bases outside the gene matches: 14. The CDR3 coding sequence is TGTGCCAGCAATCGGGGGAGGGCCTTCCCCGCAGATACGCAGTATTTT. Residues: CASNRGRAFPADTQYF.

The chain employs TRBV27 and TRBJ2-7, with D hard to call. Germline lookup yields CDR1 MNHEY and CDR2 SMNVEV (reference sequence). Trimming pared 2 bases from V and 1 base from J, leaving 6 bases between. The CDR3 spans 13 residues. The CDR3 coding sequence is TGTGCCAGCAGTTTAAGGAATTCCTACGAGCAGTACTTC. As protein: CASSLRNSYEQYF.

The chain has TRBV6-1 and TRBJ2-6, with D possibly matching TRBD1 (6 bases). The V and J ends lost 2 bases and 0 bases respectively, with 17 bases between them. The CDR3 length is 19 residues. Germline CDR1 reads MNHNS; CDR2 reads SASEGT. The CDR3: CASSETMTGTRSGANVLTF. For the CDR3, the DNA is TGTGCCAGCAGTGAAACGATGACAGGTACACGCTCTGGGGCCAACGTCCTGACTTTC.

This clone was recorded a few times. The rearrangement joins TRBV10-3 to TRBJ1-1; TRBD1 is a possible D gene (5 bases). CDR3 length: 12 amino acids. The germline V gene has CDR1 ENHRY and CDR2 SYGVKD. V lost 2 bases and J lost 6, with 7 bases in between. The CDR3 coding sequence is TGTGCCATCAGTGAGAGAGGGGCTGAAGCTTTCTTT. Translation gives CAISERGAEAFF.

V gene TRBV15 combines with J gene TRBJ2-2; tentative D call: TRBD2 (5 bases). The CDR3 runs to 16 residues. V lost 1 base, J lost 4 bases, and 13 bases lay in between. Germline loops: CDR1 LNHNV, CDR2 YYDKDF (reference sequence). The CDR3 DNA sequence: TGTGCCACCAGCAGAGGTTTTAGCGCGAGCACCGGGGAGCTGTTTTTT. Protein sequence: CATSRGFSASTGELFF.

The chain combines TRBV18 with TRBJ2-1; TRBD2 agrees at 12 bases. The CDR3 loop spans 15 amino acids. The germline CDR1 and CDR2 sequences are KGHSH and LQKENI. The junction had 3 bases not matched to a gene; V was cut back by 3 bases and J by 6 bases. CDR3 in amino acids: CASSPRLAGVNEQFF. CDR3 nucleotide sequence: TGTGCCAGCTCACCCCGACTAGCGGGAGTCAATGAGCAGTTCTTC.

The J gene is TRBJ1-5, the V gene TRBV5-6; 7 bases agree with TRBD1. The CDR3 totals 15 residues. V was pared by 1 base and J by 6 bases, with 7 bases of the junction left unmatched. CDR1 SGHDT and CDR2 YYEEEE come from the germline V gene. CDR3 in amino acids: CASSLTAGGRQPQHF. The CDR3 coding sequence is TGTGCCAGCAGCTTGACGGCAGGGGGACGTCAGCCCCAGCATTTT. The complete variable domain, with remaining parts taken from reference TRBV5-6 and TRBJ1-5, reads DAGVTQSPTHLIKTRGQQVTLRCSPKSGHDTVSWYQQALGQGPQFIFQYYEEEERQRGNFPDRFSGHQFPNYSSELNVNALLLGDSALYLCASSLTAGGRQPQHFGDGTRLSIL.

J is TRBJ2-2 and V is TRBV9; D possibly corresponds to TRBD1 (6 bases). Germline CDR1 and CDR2: SGDLS and YYNGEE. The CDR3 has 14 residues. Between the trimmed V and J ends, which lost 2 bases and 4 bases, there was a span of 9 bases. This chain's CDR3 is CASSVEGGTGELFF. Here the CDR3 DNA reads TGTGCCAGCAGCGTTGAAGGGGGCACCGGGGAGCTGTTTTTT.